Below are 8 T cell receptor beta chains sequenced from a single sample in a study of OX40 agonist ivuxolimab in advanced cancers. TCRdb's copy holds only in-frame clones and misses some; the assay was immunoSEQ multiplex PCR. In the table there are roughly 76,000 clones, about 85% of which are singletons. Sequenced here: CD4+ or CD8+ T cells sorted from blood, sampled in a trial of the OX40 agonist ivuxolimab. The origin of the receptors is an adult with an advanced solid tumor such as melanoma, head and neck, liver or kidney cancer.

The chain employs TRBV28 and TRBJ1-1; unclear D gene. Germline V gene lookup returns CDR1 MDHEN and CDR2 SYDVKM. Between the trimmed V and J ends, which lost 8 bases and 2 bases, there was a span of 12 bases. The CDR3 is 13 residues long. CDR3 loop: CASGMAYNTEAFF. In DNA form, the CDR3 reads TGTGCCAGCGGGATGGCATATAACACTGAAGCTTTCTTT.

The sample holds a few counts of this clone. The chain combines TRBV14 with TRBJ2-1; TRBD2 matches at 8 bases. Germline values: CDR1 SGHDN, CDR2 FVKESK. With V trimmed by 0 bases and J by 8 bases, 9 bases remained unmatched. This CDR3 region has 16 residues. CDR3 loop: CASSQEISGGRDEQFF. Here the CDR3 DNA reads TGTGCCAGCAGCCAAGAGATAAGCGGGGGACGGGATGAGCAGTTCTTC. The whole variable domain, remainder taken from reference TRBV14 and TRBJ2-1, is EAGVTQFPSHSVIEKGQTVTLRCDPISGHDNLYWYRRVMGKEIKFLLHFVKESKQDESGMPNNRFLAERTGGTYSTLKVQPAELEDSGVYFCASSQEISGGRDEQFFGPGTRLTVL.

This clone turned up a few times. The chain combines TRBV9 with TRBJ2-7; D may correspond to TRBD1 or TRBD2 (5 bases each). The V and J ends lost 3 bases and 2 bases respectively, with 12 bases between them. This CDR3 is 14 amino acids long. Per the germline V gene, CDR1 is SGDLS and CDR2 is YYNGEE. CDR3 nucleotides: TGTGCCAGCAGCGAGGGACCCAAAACCTACGAGCAGTACTTC. This codes for CASSEGPKTYEQYF.

As for this clone: This sample includes further DNA sequences coding for the same CDR3. As DNA, the CDR3 is TGTGCCAGCAGCCCAATGCCGGGGGGCTTCTCTGAAGCTTTCTTT. Amino acids: CASSPMPGGFSEAFF. This chain connects TRBV7-9 to TRBJ1-1, with a possible D match to TRBD1 (6 bases). Germline values: CDR1 SEHNR, CDR2 FQNEAQ (reference sequence). The V gene lost 5 bases and the J gene lost 6 bases, with 19 bases spanning the gap. This CDR3 is built from 15 residues.

The chain recombines TRBV9 with TRBJ1-2; 7 bases match TRBD1. CDR3 size: 15 residues. The germline V gene has CDR1 SGDLS and CDR2 YYNGEE. V shed 3 bases, J shed 0 bases, and the junction held 5 bases outside the gene matches. The chain's CDR3 is CASSGGQRTNYGYTF. In DNA form, the CDR3 reads TGTGCCAGCAGCGGGGGACAGAGAACTAACTATGGCTACACCTTC. Full variable domain (rest looked up from reference TRBV9 and TRBJ1-2): DSGVTQTPKHLITATGQRVTLRCSPRSGDLSVYWYQQSLDQGLQFLIQYYNGEERAKGNILERFSAQQFPDLHSELNLSSLELGDSALYFCASSGGQRTNYGYTFGSGTRLTVV.

This clone was seen more than once but under ten times. The chain recombines TRBV28 with TRBJ1-2; D might be TRBD1 (6 bases). Germline V gives CDR1 MDHEN, CDR2 SYDVKM. Trimming removed 5 bases from V and 6 bases from J, with 25 bases in between. The CDR3 is 17 amino acids. Written as DNA, the CDR3 is TGTGCCAGCAGTCTCACCACAGGGTCCGGGTTATTAGATGGCTACACCTTC. Its protein product is CASSLTTGSGLLDGYTF.

This chain connects TRBV6-1 to TRBJ2-2; 11 bases map to TRBD2. Germline V gene sequence: CDR1 MNHNS, CDR2 SASEGT. The V and J ends lost 10 bases and 6 bases, in that order; junction bases with no gene match: 10. CDR3 length equals 15 residues. The CDR3 DNA reads as TGTGCCACCCCGACTAGCGGGGTAATAGCCGGGGAGCTGTTTTTT. Translation gives CATPTSGVIAGELFF.

The rearrangement joins TRBV28 to TRBJ2-3, with TRBD2 matching 9 bases. V lost 5 bases to trimming and J lost 1 base; unmatched junction nucleotides: 13. There are 18 residues in the CDR3. Germline V lookup: CDR1 MDHEN, CDR2 SYDVKM. The CDR3, as DNA: TGTGCCAGCAGTCCGGGACTAGCTTTTGGTAGGGGCACAGATACGCAGTATTTT. Protein product: CASSPGLAFGRGTDTQYF.